The 19 T cell receptor beta chains below all came from one sample that was sequenced in a study of blood T cell repertoires in COVID-19. Repertoires were generated with immunoSEQ multiplex PCR, while TCRdb's copy carries only in-frame clones and drops some. This sample has around 310,000 clones, with 90% found just once. The source material was peripheral blood. The origin of the receptors is a woman aged 40 to 49 with COVID-19, enrolled during active disease.

The V gene is TRBV7-9, the J gene TRBJ1-6; 7 bases match TRBD1. Germline loops: CDR1 SEHNR, CDR2 FQNEAQ (reference sequence). The CDR3 has 16 residues. J was trimmed by 5 bases and V by 5 bases; bases with no gene match: 9. The CDR3 nucleotides are TGTGCCAGCAGCCAACCAGGACAGGCGGATAATTCACCCCTCCACTTT. Translation gives CASSQPGQADNSPLHF.

The chain joins TRBV6-1 to TRBJ1-6; possibly TRBD1 for D (6 bases). Trimming took 5 bases from V and 11 from J, leaving 10 bases between them. The CDR3 consists of 12 residues. The germline gives CDR1 MNHNS, CDR2 SASEGT. In DNA form, the CDR3 reads TGTGCCAGCAGTCGGGACACTCCACCCCTCCACTTT. Translating it yields CASSRDTPPLHF.

The chain combines TRBV2 with TRBJ1-1; 8 positions agree with TRBD1. J gave up 0 bases and V 6 bases, and 6 bases lay outside the gene matches. Germline CDR1 is SNHLY and CDR2 is FYNNEI. The CDR3 runs to 15 residues. This chain's CDR3 is CASSGQGLMNTEAFF. CDR3 coding DNA: TGTGCCAGCAGCGGACAGGGCCTCATGAACACTGAAGCTTTCTTT.

This chain connects TRBV7-9 to TRBJ2-7; D perhaps matches TRBD2 (6 bases). Germline values: CDR1 SEHNR, CDR2 FQNEAQ (reference sequence). The germline V and J ends were trimmed by 5 bases and 2 bases, with 16 bases remaining between them. This CDR3 contains 15 residues. The CDR3 DNA is TGTGCCAGCAGCCGCGGGACGGACTTAACCTACGAGCAGTACTTC. It specifies CASSRGTDLTYEQYF.

The rearrangement joins TRBV6-1 to TRBJ1-4; D remains ambiguous. Germline CDR1 MNHNS, CDR2 SASEGT. The CDR3 loop spans 16 amino acids. Trimming took 3 bases from V and 7 from J, leaving 18 bases between them. The CDR3 protein is CASSDTPSGLVEKLFF. As DNA, the CDR3 is TGTGCCAGCAGTGATACCCCTTCCGGACTGGTTGAAAAACTGTTTTTT.

The chain is built from TRBV9 and TRBJ2-7; 7 bases match TRBD1. Germline CDR1 and CDR2: SGDLS and YYNGEE. The CDR3 loop spans 14 amino acids. V lost 0 bases and J lost 6; bases outside the gene matches: 6. CDR3 sequence reads: CASSVATGAGEQYF. DNA for the CDR3: TGTGCCAGCAGCGTAGCTACAGGGGCGGGCGAGCAGTACTTC. The whole variable domain, remainder taken from reference TRBV9 and TRBJ2-7, is DSGVTQTPKHLITATGQRVTLRCSPRSGDLSVYWYQQSLDQGLQFLIQYYNGEERAKGNILERFSAQQFPDLHSELNLSSLELGDSALYFCASSVATGAGEQYFGPGTRLTVT.

The chain carries TRBV3-1 (or the pseudogene TRBV3-2) and TRBJ1-1; TRBD1 matches 7 bases. This CDR3 spans 14 amino acids. CDR1 is LGHDT, CDR2 YNNKEL, per germline (reference sequence). The V segment lost 3 bases and the J segment 9 bases; nucleotides outside the gene matches: 10. The CDR3 loop reads CASSQTNRGGKAFF. CDR3 coding DNA: TGTGCCAGCAGCCAGACGAACAGGGGAGGTAAAGCTTTCTTT.

The chain joins TRBV7-5 to TRBJ1-5. TRBV7-5 is termed a pseudogene. The CDR3 has 9 amino acids. The CDR3 region has the DNA TGTGCCACCCCGCAGCCCCAGCATTTT. The encoded protein is CATPQPQHF.

The rearrangement uses TRBV7-8 and TRBJ2-7; perhaps TRBD2 as D (6 bases). CDR3 length equals 14 residues. V dropped 5 bases and J dropped 6 bases, with 17 bases sitting between them. The germline V gene encodes CDR1 SGHVS and CDR2 FQNEAQ. In nucleotides, the CDR3 is TGTGCCAGCAGCGTGTTCCGGGCGGGGAGCGAGCAGTACTTC. Protein product: CASSVFRAGSEQYF.

The chain links TRBV6-5 to TRBJ1-6; 9 nucleotides match TRBD1. V lost 5 bases and J lost 9; bases outside the gene matches: 5. The germline CDR1 and CDR2 sequences are MNHEY and SVGAGI. The CDR3 sequence is 14 residues long. The CDR3 reads CASSTGQGSSPLHF. CDR3 coding DNA: TGTGCCAGCAGTACCGGACAGGGGTCTTCACCCCTCCACTTT.

This clone was detected once. The chain couples TRBV19 to TRBJ2-4, with 8 bases aligning to TRBD1. The CDR3 runs to 15 residues. CDR1 LNHDA and CDR2 SQIVND come from the germline V gene (reference sequence). V lost 3 bases, J lost 8 bases, and 9 bases stayed unmatched. The CDR3 is CASSILGQGGDIQYF. The CDR3 DNA reads as TGTGCCAGTAGTATCTTAGGACAGGGAGGAGACATTCAGTACTTC.

This clone was found a few times. The rearrangement links TRBV30 to TRBJ2-1; 9 bases align to TRBD2. With 4 bases clipped from V and 4 bases from J, the junction kept 5 bases outside the gene matches. Germline V CDR1 and CDR2: GTSNPN, SVGIG (reference sequence). There are 14 residues in the CDR3. The CDR3 DNA is TGTGCCTGGATCCCGGGACTAGCATACAATGAGCAGTTCTTC. Encoded protein: CAWIPGLAYNEQFF. Together with reference TRBV30 and TRBJ2-1, the CDR3 gives the full variable domain: SQTIHQWPATLVQPVGSPLSLECTVEGTSNPNLYWYRQAAGRGLQLLFYSVGIGQISSEVPQNLSASRPQDRQFILSSKKLLLSDSGFYLCAWIPGLAYNEQFFGPGTRLTVL.

The chain combines TRBV7-9 with TRBJ2-1, with D possibly matching TRBD1 (6 bases). The CDR3 length is 15 residues. Trimming stripped 4 bases from V and 8 bases from J, with 18 bases between. Germline CDR1 reads SEHNR; CDR2 reads FQNEAQ (reference sequence). The CDR3 nucleotides are TGTGCCAGCAGCTCACGATCGACAGGTCCCCATGAGCAGTTCTTC. Its protein is CASSSRSTGPHEQFF.

The genes are TRBV3-1 (or the pseudogene TRBV3-2) and TRBJ1-2; perhaps TRBD1 as D (6 bases). There are 15 residues in the CDR3. Trimming left V 1 base short and J 3 bases short, with 12 bases between. Germline V CDR1 and CDR2: LGHDT, YNNKEL (reference sequence). The CDR3 bases are TGTGCCAGCAGCCAAGGGGGGCCCGGTGACTATGGCTACACCTTC. Its protein is CASSQGGPGDYGYTF.

This chain links TRBV11-2 with TRBJ2-1; 9 bases line up with TRBD2. The J segment lost 3 bases and the V segment lost 3 bases, leaving 3 bases of the junction unmatched. The germline gives CDR1 SGHAT, CDR2 FQNNGV. CDR3 length equals 15 residues. Here the CDR3 reads CASSFASGNYNEQFF. In nucleotides, the CDR3 is TGTGCCAGCAGCTTTGCTAGCGGGAACTACAATGAGCAGTTCTTC.

The chain employs TRBV18 and TRBJ1-4; TRBD1 aligns across 12 bases. The CDR3 consists of 18 residues. The germline CDR1 and CDR2 sequences are KGHSH and LQKENI. The V segment lost 3 bases and the J segment 0 bases; nucleotides outside the gene matches: 5. The CDR3 DNA follows: TGTGCCAGCTCACCCGGGGACAGGGGGCAGACAACTAATGAAAAACTGTTTTTT. Translation: CASSPGDRGQTTNEKLFF.

The chain carries TRBV7-9 and TRBJ1-1; D is ambiguous. Between the trimmed V and J ends, which lost 7 bases and 4 bases, there was a span of 7 bases. This CDR3 comprises 11 residues. The germline gives CDR1 SEHNR, CDR2 FQNEAQ (reference sequence). The CDR3 nucleotides read TGTGCCAGCACCCTGGCCACTGAAGCTTTCTTT. This translates into CASTLATEAFF. The entire variable domain, with the rest obtained from reference TRBV7-9 and TRBJ1-1, is as follows: DTGVSQNPRHKITKRGQNVTFRCDPISEHNRLYWYRQTLGQGPEFLTYFQNEAQLEKSRLLSDRFSAERPKGSFSTLEIQRTEQGDSAMYLCASTLATEAFFGQGTRLTVV.

The genes are TRBV5-1 and TRBJ2-1, with TRBD2 matching over 12 bases. Germline V gives CDR1 SGHRS, CDR2 YFSETQ. This CDR3 has 20 residues. J was trimmed by 2 bases and V by 0 bases; bases with no gene match: 12. The CDR3 DNA is TGCGCCAGCAGCTTGGCTGCTCGGACTAGCGGGGTTCCTCCCTACAATGAGCAGTTCTTC. It yields the protein CASSLAARTSGVPPYNEQFF. The variable domain in full, completed from reference TRBV5-1 and TRBJ2-1, reads KAGVTQTPRYLIKTRGQQVTLSCSPISGHRSVSWYQQTPGQGLQFLFEYFSETQRNKGNFPGRFSGRQFSNSRSEMNVSTLELGDSALYLCASSLAARTSGVPPYNEQFFGPGTRLTVL.

The chain combines TRBV11-2 with TRBJ2-1, with TRBD2 as a possible D gene (5 bases). Germline V lookup: CDR1 SGHAT, CDR2 FQNNGV. The V and J ends lost 0 bases and 10 bases respectively, with 10 bases between them. This CDR3 comprises 13 residues. As DNA, the CDR3 is TGTGCCAGCAGCTTAGAAGGCCCGGGGGAGCAGTTCTTC. It encodes CASSLEGPGEQFF.